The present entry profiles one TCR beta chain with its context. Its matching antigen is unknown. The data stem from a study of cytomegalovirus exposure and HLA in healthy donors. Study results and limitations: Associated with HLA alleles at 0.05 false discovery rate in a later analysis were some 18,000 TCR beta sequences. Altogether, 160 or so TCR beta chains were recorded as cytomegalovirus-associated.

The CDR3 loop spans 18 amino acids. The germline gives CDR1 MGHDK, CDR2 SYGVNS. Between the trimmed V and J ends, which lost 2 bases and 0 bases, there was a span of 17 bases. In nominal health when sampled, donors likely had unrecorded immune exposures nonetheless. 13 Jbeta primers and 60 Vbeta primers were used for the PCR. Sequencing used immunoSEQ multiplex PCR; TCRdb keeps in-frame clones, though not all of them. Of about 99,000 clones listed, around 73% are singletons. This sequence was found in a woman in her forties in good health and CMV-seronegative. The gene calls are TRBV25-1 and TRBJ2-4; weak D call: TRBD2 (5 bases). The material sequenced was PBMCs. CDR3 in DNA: TGTGCCAGCAGTGAAGGAGCAGGAGGAAGAGTAGCCAAAAACATTCAGTACTTC. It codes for CASSEGAGGRVAKNIQYF. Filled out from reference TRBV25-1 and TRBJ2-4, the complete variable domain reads EADIYQTPRYLVIGTGKKITLECSQTMGHDKMYWYQQDPGMELHLIHYSYGVNSTEKGDLSSESTVSRIRTEHFPLTLESARPSHTSQYLCASSEGAGGRVAKNIQYFGAGTRLSVL.